Below are 5 T cell receptor beta chains sequenced from a single sample in a study of blood T cell repertoires in COVID-19. Repertoires were generated with immunoSEQ multiplex PCR, while TCRdb's copy carries only in-frame clones and drops some. The sample holds 45,000 to 70,000 clones, about 88% seen once. Sequences were obtained from peripheral blood. The origin of the receptors is a woman aged 55 to 70 with active COVID-19.

This chain links TRBV7-2 with TRBJ2-3; 7 bases align to TRBD2. This CDR3 region has 15 residues. Trimming took 4 bases from V and 6 from J; bases not matched to a gene: 10. Germline V gene sequence: CDR1 SGHTA, CDR2 FQGNSA. The CDR3 DNA follows: TGTGCCAGCAGCTCCGGACTAGGGTCCGGCGATACGCAGTATTTT. It codes for CASSSGLGSGDTQYF.

This clone was counted only a few times. The chain recombines TRBV5-6 with TRBJ1-1; possibly TRBD1 for D (6 bases). Per the germline V gene, CDR1 is SGHDT and CDR2 is YYEEEE. V shed 4 bases and J shed 0 bases, with 16 bases lying between them. The CDR3 runs to 16 residues. The DNA for the CDR3 is TGTGCCAGCAGCAATAGTAGGGGGACCATGAACACTGAAGCTTTCTTT. It yields the protein CASSNSRGTMNTEAFF.

The chain has TRBV4-2 and TRBJ2-4, with D possibly matching TRBD2 (6 bases). CDR3 length: 16 amino acids. The germline V gene has CDR1 LGHNA and CDR2 YNFKEQ. Trimming took 4 bases from V and 1 from J, leaving 14 bases between them. This chain's CDR3 is CASSPGLNQAKNIQYF. Written as DNA, the CDR3 is TGTGCCAGCAGCCCGGGACTTAACCAGGCCAAAAACATTCAGTACTTC.

The rearrangement links TRBV19 to TRBJ1-5; possible D gene TRBD1, 5 bases. Per the germline V gene, CDR1 is LNHDA and CDR2 is SQIVND (reference sequence). The CDR3 spans 15 residues. V was pared by 4 bases and J by 2 bases, with 12 bases between. The CDR3 nucleotides read TGTGCCAGTAGTAAACAGGAATTTGGCAATCAGCCCCAGCATTTT. Residues: CASSKQEFGNQPQHF.

The chain combines TRBV5-1 with TRBJ1-2; the D gene is possibly TRBD1 (6 bases). CDR3 length: 12 residues. Per germline, CDR1 SGHRS and CDR2 YFSETQ. Trimming pared 4 bases from V and 8 bases from J, leaving 12 bases between. CDR3 amino acids: CASSAQGRGYTF. CDR3 bases: TGCGCCAGCAGCGCACAGGGTCGGGGCTACACCTTC.